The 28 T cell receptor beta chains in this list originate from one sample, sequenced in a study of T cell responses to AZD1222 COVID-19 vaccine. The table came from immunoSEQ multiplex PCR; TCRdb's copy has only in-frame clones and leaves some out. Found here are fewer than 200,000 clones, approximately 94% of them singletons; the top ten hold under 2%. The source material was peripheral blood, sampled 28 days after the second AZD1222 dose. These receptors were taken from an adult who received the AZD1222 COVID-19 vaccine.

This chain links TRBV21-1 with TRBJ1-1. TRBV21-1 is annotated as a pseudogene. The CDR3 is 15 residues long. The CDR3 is CASSKAWKGSTEAFF. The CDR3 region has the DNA TGTGCCAGCAGCAAAGCCTGGAAGGGATCCACTGAAGCTTTCTTT.

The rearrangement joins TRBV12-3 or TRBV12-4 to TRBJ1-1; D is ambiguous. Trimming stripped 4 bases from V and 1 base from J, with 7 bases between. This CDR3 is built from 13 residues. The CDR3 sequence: CASSSNGNTEAFF. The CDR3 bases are TGTGCCAGCAGTTCGAACGGGAACACTGAAGCTTTCTTT.

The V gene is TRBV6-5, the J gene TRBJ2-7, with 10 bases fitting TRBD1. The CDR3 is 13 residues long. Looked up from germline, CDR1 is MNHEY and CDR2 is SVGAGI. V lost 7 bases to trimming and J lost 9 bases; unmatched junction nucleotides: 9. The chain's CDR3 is CASMDRGISSQYF. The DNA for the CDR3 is TGTGCCAGCATGGACAGGGGGATCTCATCGCAGTACTTC.

The DNA for the CDR3 is TGTGCCAGCAGCGAAACTAGCGGGAGTGCGGATGAGCAGTTCTTC. Protein: CASSETSGSADEQFF. The chain is built from TRBV7-9 and TRBJ2-1; 11 bases line up with TRBD2. Per the germline V gene, CDR1 is SEHNR and CDR2 is FQNEAQ (reference sequence). There are 15 residues in the CDR3. The V and J ends lost 5 bases and 8 bases, in that order; junction bases with no gene match: 8.

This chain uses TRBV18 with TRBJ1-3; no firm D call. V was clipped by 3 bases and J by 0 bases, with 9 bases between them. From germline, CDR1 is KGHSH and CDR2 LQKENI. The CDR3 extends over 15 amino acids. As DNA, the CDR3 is TGTGCCAGCTCACCGGCCACCGCCTCTGGAAACACCATATATTTT. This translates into CASSPATASGNTIYF.

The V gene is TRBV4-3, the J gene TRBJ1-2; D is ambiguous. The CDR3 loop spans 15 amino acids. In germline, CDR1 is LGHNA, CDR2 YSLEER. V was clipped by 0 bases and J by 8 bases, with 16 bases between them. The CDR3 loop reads CASSQDLGGLSGYTF. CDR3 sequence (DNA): TGCGCCAGCAGCCAAGATCTCGGCGGCCTTTCGGGCTACACCTTC.

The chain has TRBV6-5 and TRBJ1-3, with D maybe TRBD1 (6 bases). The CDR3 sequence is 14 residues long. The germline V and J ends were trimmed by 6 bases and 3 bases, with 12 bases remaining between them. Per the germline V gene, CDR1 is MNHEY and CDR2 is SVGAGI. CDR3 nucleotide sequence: TGTGCCAGCAGGCAACAGGGTCGTGGAAACACCATATATTTT. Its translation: CASRQQGRGNTIYF.

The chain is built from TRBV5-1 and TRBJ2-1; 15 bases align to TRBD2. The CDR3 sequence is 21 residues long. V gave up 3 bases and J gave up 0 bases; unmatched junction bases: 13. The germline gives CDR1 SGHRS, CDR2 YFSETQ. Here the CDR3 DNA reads TGCGCCAGCAGCTCGAAAGTCTCCGGGACTAGCGGGGGGCACTCCTACAATGAGCAGTTCTTC. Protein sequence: CASSSKVSGTSGGHSYNEQFF.

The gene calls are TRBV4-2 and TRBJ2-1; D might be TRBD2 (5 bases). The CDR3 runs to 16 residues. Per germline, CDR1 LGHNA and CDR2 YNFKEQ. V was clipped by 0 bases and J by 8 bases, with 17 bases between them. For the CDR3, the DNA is TGTGCCAGCAGCCAAGAATTGGCGGACTTGGAATATGAGCAGTTCTTC. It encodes CASSQELADLEYEQFF.

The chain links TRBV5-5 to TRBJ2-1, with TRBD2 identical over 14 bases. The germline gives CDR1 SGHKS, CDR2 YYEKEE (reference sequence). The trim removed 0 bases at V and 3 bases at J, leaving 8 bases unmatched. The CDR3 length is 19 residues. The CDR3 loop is CASSLGGLAGEAGYNEQFF. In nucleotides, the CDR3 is TGTGCCAGCAGCTTGGGGGGACTAGCGGGAGAGGCGGGCTACAATGAGCAGTTCTTC.

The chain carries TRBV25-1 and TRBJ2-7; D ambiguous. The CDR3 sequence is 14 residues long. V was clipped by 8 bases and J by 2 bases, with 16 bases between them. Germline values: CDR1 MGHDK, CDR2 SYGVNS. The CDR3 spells CASRPPKDTYEQYF. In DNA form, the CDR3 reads TGTGCCAGCCGACCTCCTAAGGATACCTACGAGCAGTACTTC.

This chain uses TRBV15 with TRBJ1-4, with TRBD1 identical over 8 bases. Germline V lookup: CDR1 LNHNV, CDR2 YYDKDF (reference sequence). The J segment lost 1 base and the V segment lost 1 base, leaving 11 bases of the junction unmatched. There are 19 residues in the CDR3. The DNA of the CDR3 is TGTGCCACCAGCAGAGGGGGCAGGGGGCGCGGATTAACTAATGAAAAACTGTTTTTT. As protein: CATSRGGRGRGLTNEKLFF.

The CDR3 DNA sequence: TGTGCCAGCAGCCCCAGGTTCGCAGGGGCCACTGAAGCTTTCTTT. The encoded protein is CASSPRFAGATEAFF. This chain uses TRBV5-6 with TRBJ1-1, with D possibly being TRBD1 (6 bases). V was trimmed by 4 bases and J by 4 bases, leaving 17 bases between them. CDR1 is SGHDT, CDR2 YYEEEE, per germline. The CDR3 has 15 residues.

CDR3 sequence: CASSSPRQGTDTQYF. The CDR3 DNA reads as TGTGCCAGCAGTTCCCCCAGACAGGGTACAGATACGCAGTATTTT. The chain couples TRBV6-5 to TRBJ2-3; 7 bases map to TRBD1. J lost 3 bases, V lost 4 bases, and 7 bases had no gene match. The CDR3 is 15 residues long. Germline V gene data show CDR1 as MNHEY and CDR2 as SVGAGI.

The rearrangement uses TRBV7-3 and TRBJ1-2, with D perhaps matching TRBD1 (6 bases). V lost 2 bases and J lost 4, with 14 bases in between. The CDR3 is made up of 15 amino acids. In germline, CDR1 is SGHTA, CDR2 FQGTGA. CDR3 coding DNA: TGTGCCAGCAGCTTAGACGGGGGCCTAGGCTATGGCTACACCTTC. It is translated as CASSLDGGLGYGYTF.

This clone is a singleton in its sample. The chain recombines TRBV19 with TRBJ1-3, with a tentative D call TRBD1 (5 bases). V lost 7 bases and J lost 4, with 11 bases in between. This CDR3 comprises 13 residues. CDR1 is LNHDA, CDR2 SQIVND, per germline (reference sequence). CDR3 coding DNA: TGTGCCAGTAATTCAGGGCTAGGAAACACCATATATTTT. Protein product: CASNSGLGNTIYF.

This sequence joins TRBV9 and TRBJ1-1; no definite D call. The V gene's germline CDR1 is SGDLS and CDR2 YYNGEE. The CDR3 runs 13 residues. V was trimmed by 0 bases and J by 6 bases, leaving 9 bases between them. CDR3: CASSVVGSPEAFF. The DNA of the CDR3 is TGTGCCAGCAGCGTAGTGGGGTCGCCTGAAGCTTTCTTT.

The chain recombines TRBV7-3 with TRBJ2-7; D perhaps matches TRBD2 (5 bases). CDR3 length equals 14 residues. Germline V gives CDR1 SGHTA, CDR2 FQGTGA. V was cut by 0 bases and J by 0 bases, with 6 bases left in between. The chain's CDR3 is CASSLTGSSYEQYF. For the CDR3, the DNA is TGTGCCAGCAGCTTAACTGGGAGCTCCTACGAGCAGTACTTC.

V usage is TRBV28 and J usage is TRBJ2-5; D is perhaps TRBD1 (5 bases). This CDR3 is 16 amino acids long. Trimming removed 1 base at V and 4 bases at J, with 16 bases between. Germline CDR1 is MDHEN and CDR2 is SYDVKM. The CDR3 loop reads CASSLSGLFYRETQYF. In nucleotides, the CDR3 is TGTGCCAGCAGTTTATCAGGGTTGTTTTACAGAGAGACCCAGTACTTC.

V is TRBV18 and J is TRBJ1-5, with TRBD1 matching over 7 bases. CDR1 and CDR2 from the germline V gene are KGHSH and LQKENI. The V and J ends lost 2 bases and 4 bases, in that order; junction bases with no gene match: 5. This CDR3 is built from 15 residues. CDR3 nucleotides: TGTGCCAGCTCACCATCCAAACAGGGGAATCAGCCCCAGCATTTT. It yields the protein CASSPSKQGNQPQHF.

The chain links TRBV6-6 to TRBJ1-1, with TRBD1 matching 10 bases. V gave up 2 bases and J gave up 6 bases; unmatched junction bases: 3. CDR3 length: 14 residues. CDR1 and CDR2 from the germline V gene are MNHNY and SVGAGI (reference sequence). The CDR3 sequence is CASSYDRGRSEAFF. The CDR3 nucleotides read TGTGCCAGCAGTTACGACAGGGGGCGGTCTGAAGCTTTCTTT.

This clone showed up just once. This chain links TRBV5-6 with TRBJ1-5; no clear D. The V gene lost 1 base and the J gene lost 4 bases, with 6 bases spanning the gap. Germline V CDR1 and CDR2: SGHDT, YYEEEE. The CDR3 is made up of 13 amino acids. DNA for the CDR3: TGTGCCAGCAGCTTGCGGGGAAATCAGCCCCAGCATTTT. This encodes CASSLRGNQPQHF.

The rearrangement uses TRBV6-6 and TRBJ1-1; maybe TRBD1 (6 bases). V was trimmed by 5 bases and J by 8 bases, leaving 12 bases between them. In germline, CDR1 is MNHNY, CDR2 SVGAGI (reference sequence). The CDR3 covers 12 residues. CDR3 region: CASSNRQEEAFF. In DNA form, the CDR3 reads TGTGCCAGCAGTAACAGACAGGAGGAAGCTTTCTTT.

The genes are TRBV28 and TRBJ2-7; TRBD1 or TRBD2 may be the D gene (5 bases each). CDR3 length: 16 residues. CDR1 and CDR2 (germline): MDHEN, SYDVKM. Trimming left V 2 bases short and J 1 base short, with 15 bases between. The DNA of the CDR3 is TGTGCCAGCAGTTTACAGGGAGTTCAATCGTCCTACGAGCAGTACTTC. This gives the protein CASSLQGVQSSYEQYF.

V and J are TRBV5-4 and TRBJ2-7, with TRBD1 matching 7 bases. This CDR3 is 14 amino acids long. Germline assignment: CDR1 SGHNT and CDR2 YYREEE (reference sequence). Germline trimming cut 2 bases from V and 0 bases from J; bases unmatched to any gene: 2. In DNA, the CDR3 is TGTGCCAGCAGCTTACAGGGGAACTCCTACGAGCAGTACTTC. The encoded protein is CASSLQGNSYEQYF. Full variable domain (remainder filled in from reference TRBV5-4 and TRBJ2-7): ETGVTQSPTHLIKTRGQQVTLRCSSQSGHNTVSWYQQALGQGPQFIFQYYREEENGRGNFPPRFSGLQFPNYSSELNVNALELDDSALYLCASSLQGNSYEQYFGPGTRLTVT.

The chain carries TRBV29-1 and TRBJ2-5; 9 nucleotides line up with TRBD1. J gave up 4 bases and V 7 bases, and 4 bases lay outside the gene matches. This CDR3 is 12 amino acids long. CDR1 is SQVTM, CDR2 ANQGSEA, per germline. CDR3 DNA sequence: TGCAGCGCGGGACAGGGAGGAGAGACCCAGTACTTC. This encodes CSAGQGGETQYF.

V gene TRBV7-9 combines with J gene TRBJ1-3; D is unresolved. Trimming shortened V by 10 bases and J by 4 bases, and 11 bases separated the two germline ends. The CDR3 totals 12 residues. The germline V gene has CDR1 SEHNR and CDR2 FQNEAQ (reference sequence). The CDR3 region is CAIPGEGNTIYF. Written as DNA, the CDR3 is TGTGCCATCCCCGGGGAGGGAAACACCATATATTTT.

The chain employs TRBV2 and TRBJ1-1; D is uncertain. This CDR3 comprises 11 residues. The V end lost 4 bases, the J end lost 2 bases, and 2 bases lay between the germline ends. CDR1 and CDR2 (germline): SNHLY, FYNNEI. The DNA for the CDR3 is TGTGCCAGCAGTGTCAACACTGAAGCTTTCTTT. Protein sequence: CASSVNTEAFF.